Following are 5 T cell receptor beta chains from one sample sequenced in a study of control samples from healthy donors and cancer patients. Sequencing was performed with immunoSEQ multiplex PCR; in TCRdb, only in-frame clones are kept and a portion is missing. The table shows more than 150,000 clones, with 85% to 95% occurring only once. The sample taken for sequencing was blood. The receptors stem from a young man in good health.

The CDR3: CASEPLRGWSEETQYF. CDR3 coding DNA: TGTGCCAGCGAACCGCTGCGTGGGTGGTCTGAAGAGACCCAGTACTTC. The chain couples TRBV2 to TRBJ2-5; D is ambiguous. Germline loops: CDR1 SNHLY, CDR2 FYNNEI. CDR3 size: 16 residues. The V end lost 8 bases, the J end lost 3 bases, and 22 bases lay between the germline ends.

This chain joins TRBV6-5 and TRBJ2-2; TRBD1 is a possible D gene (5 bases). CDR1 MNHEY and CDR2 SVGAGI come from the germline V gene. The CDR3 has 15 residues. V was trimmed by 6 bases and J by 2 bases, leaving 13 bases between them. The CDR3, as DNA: TGTGCCAGCAGCCGAATGACAGTTAACACCGGGGAGCTGTTTTTT. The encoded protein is CASSRMTVNTGELFF.

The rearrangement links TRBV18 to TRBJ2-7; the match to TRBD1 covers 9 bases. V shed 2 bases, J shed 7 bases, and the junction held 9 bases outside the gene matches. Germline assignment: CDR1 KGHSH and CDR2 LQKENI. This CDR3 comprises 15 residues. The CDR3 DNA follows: TGTGCCAGCTCACCAGAAACAGGGGGCTCAGGTGAGCAGTACTTC. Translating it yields CASSPETGGSGEQYF.

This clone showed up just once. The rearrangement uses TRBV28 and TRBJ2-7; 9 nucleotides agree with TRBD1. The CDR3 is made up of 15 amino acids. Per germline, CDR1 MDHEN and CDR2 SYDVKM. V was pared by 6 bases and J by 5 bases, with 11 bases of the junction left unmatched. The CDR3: CASRTVGTGFHEQYF. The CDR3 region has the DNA TGTGCCAGCAGAACGGTCGGGACAGGGTTTCACGAGCAGTACTTC.

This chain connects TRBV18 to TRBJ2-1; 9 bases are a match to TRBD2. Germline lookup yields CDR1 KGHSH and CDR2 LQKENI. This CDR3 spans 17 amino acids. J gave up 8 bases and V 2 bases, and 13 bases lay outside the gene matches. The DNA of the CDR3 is TGTGCCAGCTCACCATATGAGTGGCTAGCGGGGTATGATGAGCAGTTCTTC. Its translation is CASSPYEWLAGYDEQFF.